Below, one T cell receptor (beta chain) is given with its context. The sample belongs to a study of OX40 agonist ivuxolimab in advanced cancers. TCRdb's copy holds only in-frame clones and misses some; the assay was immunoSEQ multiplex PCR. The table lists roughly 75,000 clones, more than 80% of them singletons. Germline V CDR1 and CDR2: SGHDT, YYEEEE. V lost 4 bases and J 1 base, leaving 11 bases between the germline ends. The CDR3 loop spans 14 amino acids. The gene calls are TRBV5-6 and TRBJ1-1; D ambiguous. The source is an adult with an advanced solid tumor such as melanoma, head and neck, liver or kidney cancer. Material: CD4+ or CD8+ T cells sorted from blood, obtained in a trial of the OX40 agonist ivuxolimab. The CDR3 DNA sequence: TGTGCCAGCAGCCCGCTCGGCGGGAACACTGAAGCTTTCTTT. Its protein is CASSPLGGNTEAFF.